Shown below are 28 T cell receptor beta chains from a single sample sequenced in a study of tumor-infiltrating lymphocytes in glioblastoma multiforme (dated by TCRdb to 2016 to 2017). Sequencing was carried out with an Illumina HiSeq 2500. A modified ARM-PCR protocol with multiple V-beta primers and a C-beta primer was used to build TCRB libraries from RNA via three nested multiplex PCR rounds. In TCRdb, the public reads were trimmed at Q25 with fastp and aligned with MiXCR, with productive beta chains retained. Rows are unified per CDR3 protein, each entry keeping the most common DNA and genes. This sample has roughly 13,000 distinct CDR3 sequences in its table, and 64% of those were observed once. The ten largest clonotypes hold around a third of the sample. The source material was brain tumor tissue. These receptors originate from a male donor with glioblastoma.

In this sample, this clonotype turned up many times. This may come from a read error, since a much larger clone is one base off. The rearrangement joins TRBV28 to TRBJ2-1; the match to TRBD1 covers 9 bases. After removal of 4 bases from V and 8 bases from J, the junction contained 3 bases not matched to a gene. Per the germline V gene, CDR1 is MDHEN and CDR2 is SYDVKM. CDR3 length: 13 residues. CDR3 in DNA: TGTGCCAGCAGTTCCGGACAGGGGTATGAGCAGTTCTTC. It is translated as CASSSGQGYEQFF.

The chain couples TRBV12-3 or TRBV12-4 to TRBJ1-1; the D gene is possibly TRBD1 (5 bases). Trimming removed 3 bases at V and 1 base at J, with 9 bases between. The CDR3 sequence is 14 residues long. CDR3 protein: CASSFQGQNTEAFF. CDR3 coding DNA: TGTGCCAGCAGTTTCCAGGGCCAGAACACTGAAGCTTTCTTT.

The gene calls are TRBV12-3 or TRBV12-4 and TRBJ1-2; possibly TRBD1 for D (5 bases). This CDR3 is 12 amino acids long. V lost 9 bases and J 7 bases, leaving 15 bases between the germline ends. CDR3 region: CARREVGAGYTF. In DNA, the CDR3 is TGTGCCAGGAGGGAGGTCGGGGCTGGCTACACCTTC.

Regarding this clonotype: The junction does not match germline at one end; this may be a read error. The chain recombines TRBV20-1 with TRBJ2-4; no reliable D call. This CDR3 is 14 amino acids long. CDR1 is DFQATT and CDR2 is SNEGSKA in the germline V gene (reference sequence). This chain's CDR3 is CIASPGLSKNIQYF. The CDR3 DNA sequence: TGCATTGCTTCCCCCGGGTTATCCAAAAACATTCAGTACTTT.

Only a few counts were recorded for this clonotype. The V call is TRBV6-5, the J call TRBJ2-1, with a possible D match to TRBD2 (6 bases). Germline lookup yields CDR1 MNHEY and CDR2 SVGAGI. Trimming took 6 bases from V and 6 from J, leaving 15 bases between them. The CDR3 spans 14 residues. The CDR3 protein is CASSALAGLNEQFF. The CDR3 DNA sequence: TGTGCCAGCAGCGCACTGGCGGGGCTCAATGAGCAGTTCTTC.

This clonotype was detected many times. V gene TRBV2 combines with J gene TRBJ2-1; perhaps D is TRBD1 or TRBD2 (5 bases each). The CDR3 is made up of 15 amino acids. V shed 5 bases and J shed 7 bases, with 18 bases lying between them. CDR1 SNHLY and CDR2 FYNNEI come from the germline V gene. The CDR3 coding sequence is TGTGCCAGCAGTCCTCGAGGGGCTGTTTGGAATGAGCAGTTCTTC. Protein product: CASSPRGAVWNEQFF.

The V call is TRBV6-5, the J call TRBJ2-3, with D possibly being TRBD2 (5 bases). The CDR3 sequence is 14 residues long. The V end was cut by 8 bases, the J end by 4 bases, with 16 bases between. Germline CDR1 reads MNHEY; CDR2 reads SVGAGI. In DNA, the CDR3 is TGTGCCAGCTGCTCGGGATTTGGGGCAGATACGCAGTATTTT. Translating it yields CASCSGFGADTQYF.

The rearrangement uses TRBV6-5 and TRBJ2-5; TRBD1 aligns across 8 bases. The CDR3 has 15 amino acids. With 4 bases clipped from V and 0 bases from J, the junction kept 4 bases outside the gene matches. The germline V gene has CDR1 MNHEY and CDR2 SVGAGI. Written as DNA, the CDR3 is TGTGCCAGCAGTTCCACAGGGGGATACCAAGAGACCCAGTACTTC. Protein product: CASSSTGGYQETQYF.

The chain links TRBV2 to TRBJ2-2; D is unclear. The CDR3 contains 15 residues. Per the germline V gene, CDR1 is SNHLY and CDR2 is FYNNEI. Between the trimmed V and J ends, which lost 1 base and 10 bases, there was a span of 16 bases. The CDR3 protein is CASSEGQVSPEELFF. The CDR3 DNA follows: TGTGCCAGCAGTGAAGGGCAGGTTTCACCCGAGGAGCTGTTTTTT.

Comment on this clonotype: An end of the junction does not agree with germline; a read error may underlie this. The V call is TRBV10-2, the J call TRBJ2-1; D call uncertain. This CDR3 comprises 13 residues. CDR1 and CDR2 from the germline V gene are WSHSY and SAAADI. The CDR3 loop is CASGAAAYNEQIF. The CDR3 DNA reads TGCGCCAGCGGTGCCGCCGCTTACAATGAGCAGATCTTC.

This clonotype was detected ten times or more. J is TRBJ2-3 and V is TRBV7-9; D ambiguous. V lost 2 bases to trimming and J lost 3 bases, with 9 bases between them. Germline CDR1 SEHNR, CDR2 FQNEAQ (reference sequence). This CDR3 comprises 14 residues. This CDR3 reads CASSLTSPTDTQYF. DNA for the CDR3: TGTGCCAGCAGCTTAACGTCTCCTACAGATACGCAGTATTTT.

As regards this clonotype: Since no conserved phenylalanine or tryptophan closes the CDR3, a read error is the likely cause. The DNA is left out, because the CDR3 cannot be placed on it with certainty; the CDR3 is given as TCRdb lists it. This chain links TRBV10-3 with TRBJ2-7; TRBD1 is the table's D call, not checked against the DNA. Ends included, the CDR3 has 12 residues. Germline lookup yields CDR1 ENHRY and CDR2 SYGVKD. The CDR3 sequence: CVVSESGQEHYS.

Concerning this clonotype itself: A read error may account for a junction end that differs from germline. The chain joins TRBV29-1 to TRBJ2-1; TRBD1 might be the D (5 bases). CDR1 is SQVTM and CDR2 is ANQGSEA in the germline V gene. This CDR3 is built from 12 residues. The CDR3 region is CSVGTTYNEQFF. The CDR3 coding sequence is TGCAGCGTTGGGACAACCTACAACGAGCAGTTCTTC.

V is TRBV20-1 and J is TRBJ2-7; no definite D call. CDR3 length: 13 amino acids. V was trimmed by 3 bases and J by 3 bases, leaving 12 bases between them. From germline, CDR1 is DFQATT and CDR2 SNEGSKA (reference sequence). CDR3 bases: TGCAGTGCTAGCCCCCCAAATTTCTACGAGCAGTACTTC. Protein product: CSASPPNFYEQYF.

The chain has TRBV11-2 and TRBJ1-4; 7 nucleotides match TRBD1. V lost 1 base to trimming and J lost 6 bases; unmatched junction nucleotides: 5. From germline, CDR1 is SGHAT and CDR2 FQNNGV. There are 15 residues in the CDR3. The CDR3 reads CASSLGLGQHEKLFF. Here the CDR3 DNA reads TGTGCCAGCAGCTTAGGTTTGGGACAGCATGAAAAACTGTTTTTT.

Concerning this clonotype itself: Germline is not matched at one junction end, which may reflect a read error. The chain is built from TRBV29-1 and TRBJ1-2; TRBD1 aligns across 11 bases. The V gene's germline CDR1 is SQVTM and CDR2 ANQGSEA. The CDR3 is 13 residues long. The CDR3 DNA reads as TGCAGCGGGCGGACAGGGGGCGACTATGGCTACATCTTC. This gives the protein CSGRTGGDYGYIF.

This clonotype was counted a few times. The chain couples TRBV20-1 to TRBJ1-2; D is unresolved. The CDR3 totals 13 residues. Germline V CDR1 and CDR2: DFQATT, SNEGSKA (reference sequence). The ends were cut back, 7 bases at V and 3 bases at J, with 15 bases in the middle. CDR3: CSVSNPMDYGYTF. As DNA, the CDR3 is TGCAGTGTTAGTAATCCAATGGACTATGGCTACACCTTC.

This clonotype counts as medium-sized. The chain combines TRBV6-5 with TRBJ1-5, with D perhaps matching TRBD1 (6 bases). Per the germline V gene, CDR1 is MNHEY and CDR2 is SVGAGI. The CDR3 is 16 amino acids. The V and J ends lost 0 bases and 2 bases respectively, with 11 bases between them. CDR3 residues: CASSYSARGGNQPQHF. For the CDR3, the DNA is TGTGCCAGCAGTTACTCGGCCAGGGGTGGCAATCAGCCCCAGCATTTT.

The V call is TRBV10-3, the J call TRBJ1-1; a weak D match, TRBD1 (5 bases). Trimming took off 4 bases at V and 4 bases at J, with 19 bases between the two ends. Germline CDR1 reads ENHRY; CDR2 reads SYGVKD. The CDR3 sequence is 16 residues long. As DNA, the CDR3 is TGTGCCATCAGTGTGTCGAGGACATCCGGAGGCACTGAAGCTTTCTTT. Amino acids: CAISVSRTSGGTEAFF.

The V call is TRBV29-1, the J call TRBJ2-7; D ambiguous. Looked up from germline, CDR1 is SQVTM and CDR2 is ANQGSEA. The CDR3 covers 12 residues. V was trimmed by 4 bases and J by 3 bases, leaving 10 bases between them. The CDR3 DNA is TGCAGCGTTGGGCAGGTGAGCTACGAGCAGTACTTC. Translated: CSVGQVSYEQYF.

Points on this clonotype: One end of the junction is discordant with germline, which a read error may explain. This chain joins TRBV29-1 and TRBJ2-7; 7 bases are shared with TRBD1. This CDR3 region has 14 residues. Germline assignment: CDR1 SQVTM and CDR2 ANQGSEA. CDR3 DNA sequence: TGCTGCGTTCAAGGGACAGAGGTGTTCTACGAGCAATACTTC. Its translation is CCVQGTEVFYEQYF.

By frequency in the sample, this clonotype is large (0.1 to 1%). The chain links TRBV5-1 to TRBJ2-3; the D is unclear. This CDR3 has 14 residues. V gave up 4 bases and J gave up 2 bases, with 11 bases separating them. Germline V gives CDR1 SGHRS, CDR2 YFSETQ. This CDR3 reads CASSQDRHTDTQYF. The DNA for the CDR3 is TGCGCCAGCAGCCAGGACCGACACACAGATACGCAGTATTTT.

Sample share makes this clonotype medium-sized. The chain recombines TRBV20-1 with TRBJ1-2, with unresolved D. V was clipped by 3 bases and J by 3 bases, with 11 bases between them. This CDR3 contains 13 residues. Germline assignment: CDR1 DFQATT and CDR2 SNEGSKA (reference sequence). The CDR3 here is CSASNPTDYGYTF. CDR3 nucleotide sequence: TGCAGTGCTAGTAATCCAACGGACTATGGCTACACCTTC.

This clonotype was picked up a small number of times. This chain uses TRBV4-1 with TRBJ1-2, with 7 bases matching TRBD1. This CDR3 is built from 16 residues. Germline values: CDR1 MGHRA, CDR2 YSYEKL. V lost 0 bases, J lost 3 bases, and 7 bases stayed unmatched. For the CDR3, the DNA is TGCGCCAGCAGCCAAGACCGACACAGGGGAGACTATGGCTACACCTTC. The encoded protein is CASSQDRHRGDYGYTF.

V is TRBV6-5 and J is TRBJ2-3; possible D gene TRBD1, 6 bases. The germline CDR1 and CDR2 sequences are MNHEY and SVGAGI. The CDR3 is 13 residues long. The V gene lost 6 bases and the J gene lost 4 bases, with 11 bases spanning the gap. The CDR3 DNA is TGTGCCAGCAGCCTTGGGGGCGCAGATACGCAGTATTTT. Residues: CASSLGGADTQYF.

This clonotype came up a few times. CDR3 coding DNA: TGTGCCAGCAGTGAACCTGGGCAGAGGAACACCGGGGAGCTGTTTTTT. It codes for CASSEPGQRNTGELFF. The rearrangement uses TRBV6-1 and TRBJ2-2; D call uncertain. This CDR3 region has 16 residues. V was cut by 2 bases and J by 1 base, with 11 bases left in between. Per germline, CDR1 MNHNS and CDR2 SASEGT.

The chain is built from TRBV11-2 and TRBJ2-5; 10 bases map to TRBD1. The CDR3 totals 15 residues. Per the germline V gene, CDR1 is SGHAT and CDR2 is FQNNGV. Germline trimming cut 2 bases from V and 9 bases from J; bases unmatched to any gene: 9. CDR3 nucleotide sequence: TGTGCCAGCAGCTTATTGACAGGGGGCTTTGAGGCCCAGTACTTC. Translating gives CASSLLTGGFEAQYF.

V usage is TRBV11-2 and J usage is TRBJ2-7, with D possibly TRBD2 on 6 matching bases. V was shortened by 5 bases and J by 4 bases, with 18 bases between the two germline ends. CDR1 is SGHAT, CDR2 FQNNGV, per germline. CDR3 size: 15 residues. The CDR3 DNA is TGTGCCAGCAGCGTTGGGGGGAGGACCTCATACGAGCAGTACTTC. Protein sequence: CASSVGGRTSYEQYF.